This record looks at one T cell receptor (beta chain) sequence and its context. Its cognate antigen is unknown. This sample is part of a study of T cells in lung cancer brain metastases. Study observations and caveats: Fragmented FFPE DNA may have left the infiltrating repertoire incompletely captured. Most clones were lesion-specific, with limited overlap between paired lesions (Morisita 0.2 to 0.25).

CDR1 is SEHNR, CDR2 FQNEAQ, per germline (reference sequence). This CDR3 contains 13 residues. Deletions cut 6 bases from V and 3 bases from J, with 12 bases between. Sequencing used immunoSEQ multiplex PCR; TCRdb keeps in-frame clones, though not all of them. Altogether around 4,700 clones are present, over 75% being singletons, with the ten largest covering 4.5% to 6%. The rearrangement uses TRBV7-9 and TRBJ2-7, with D perhaps TRBD2 (5 bases). The source of this sequence is a woman in her forties or fifties with non-small cell lung cancer. Material for sequencing was tumor tissue from the primary lung tumor. CDR3 nucleotides: TGTGCCAGCAGAGATGGACTCCACTACGAGCAGTACTTC. Translated, it gives CASRDGLHYEQYF.